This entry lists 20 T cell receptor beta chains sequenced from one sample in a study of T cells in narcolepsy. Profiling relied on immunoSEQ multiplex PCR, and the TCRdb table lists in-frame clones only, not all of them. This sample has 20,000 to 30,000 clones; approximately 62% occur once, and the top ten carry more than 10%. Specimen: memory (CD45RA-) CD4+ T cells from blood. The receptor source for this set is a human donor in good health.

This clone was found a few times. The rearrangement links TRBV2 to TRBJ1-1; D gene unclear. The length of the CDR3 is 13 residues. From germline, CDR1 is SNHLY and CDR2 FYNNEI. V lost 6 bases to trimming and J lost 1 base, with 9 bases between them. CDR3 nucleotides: TGTGCCAGCAGCATAGACACGAACACTGAAGCTTTCTTT. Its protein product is CASSIDTNTEAFF. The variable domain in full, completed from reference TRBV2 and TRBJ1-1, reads EPEVTQTPSHQVTQMGQEVILRCVPISNHLYFYWYRQILGQKVEFLVSFYNNEISEKSEIFDDQFSVERPDGSNFTLKIRSTKLEDSAMYFCASSIDTNTEAFFGQGTRLTVV.

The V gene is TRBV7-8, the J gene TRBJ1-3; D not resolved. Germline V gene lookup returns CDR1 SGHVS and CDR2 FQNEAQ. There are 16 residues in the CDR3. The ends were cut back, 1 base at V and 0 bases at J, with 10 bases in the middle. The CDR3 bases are TGTGCCAGCAGCTTAGGCGAGGGTAACTCTGGAAACACCATATATTTT. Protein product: CASSLGEGNSGNTIYF.

The CDR3 DNA follows: TGTGCCGTGAGACAGGGGGCGCCAGGGAATGAGCAGTTCTTC. Translated, it gives CAVRQGAPGNEQFF. V and J are TRBV10-3 and TRBJ2-1; the match to TRBD1 covers 10 bases. V trimming: 11 bases; J trimming: 7 bases; junction bases outside the gene matches: 11. The CDR3 runs 14 residues. Germline V gene lookup returns CDR1 ENHRY and CDR2 SYGVKD.

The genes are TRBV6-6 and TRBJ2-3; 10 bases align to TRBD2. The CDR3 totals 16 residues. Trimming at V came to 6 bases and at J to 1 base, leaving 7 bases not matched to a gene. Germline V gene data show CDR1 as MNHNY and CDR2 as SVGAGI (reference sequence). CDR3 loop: CASSPSGGAGTDTQYF. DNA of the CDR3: TGTGCCAGCAGCCCCAGCGGGGGGGCCGGCACAGATACGCAGTATTTT.

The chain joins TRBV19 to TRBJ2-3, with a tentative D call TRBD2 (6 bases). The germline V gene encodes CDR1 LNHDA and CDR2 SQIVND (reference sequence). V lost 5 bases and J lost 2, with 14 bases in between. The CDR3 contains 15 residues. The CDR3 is CASSLRGIPTDTQYF. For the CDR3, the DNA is TGTGCCAGTAGTTTACGCGGGATCCCCACAGATACGCAGTATTTT.

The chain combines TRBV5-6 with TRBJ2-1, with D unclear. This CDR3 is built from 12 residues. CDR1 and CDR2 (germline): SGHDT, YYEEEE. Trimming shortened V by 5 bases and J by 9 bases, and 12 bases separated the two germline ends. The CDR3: CASSPVGLEQFF. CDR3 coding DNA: TGTGCCAGCAGTCCCGTGGGTCTTGAGCAGTTCTTC.

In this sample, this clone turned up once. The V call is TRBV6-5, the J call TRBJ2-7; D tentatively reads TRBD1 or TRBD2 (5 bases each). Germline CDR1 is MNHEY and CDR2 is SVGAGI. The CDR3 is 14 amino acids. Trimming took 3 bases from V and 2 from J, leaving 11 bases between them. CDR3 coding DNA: TGTGCCAGCAGTTATAGGGACGGTACCTACGAGCAGTACTTC. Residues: CASSYRDGTYEQYF.

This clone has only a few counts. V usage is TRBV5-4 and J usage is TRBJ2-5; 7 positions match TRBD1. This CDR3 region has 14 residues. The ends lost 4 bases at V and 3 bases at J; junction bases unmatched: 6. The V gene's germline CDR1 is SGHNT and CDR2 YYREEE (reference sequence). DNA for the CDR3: TGTGCCAGCAGCCCACCACAGGGGAAAGAGACCCAGTACTTC. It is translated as CASSPPQGKETQYF.

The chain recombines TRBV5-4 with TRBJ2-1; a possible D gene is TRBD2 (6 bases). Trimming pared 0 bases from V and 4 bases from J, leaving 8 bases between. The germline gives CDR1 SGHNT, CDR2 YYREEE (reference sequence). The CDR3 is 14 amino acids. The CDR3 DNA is TGTGCCAGCAGCTTGGGGACTACGTACAATGAGCAGTTCTTC. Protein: CASSLGTTYNEQFF.

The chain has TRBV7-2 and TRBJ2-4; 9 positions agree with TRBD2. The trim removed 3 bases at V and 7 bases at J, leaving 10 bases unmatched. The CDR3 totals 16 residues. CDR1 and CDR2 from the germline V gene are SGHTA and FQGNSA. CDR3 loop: CASSFGSGGWTNIQYF. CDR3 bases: TGTGCCAGCAGCTTCGGCAGCGGGGGGTGGACGAACATTCAGTACTTC.

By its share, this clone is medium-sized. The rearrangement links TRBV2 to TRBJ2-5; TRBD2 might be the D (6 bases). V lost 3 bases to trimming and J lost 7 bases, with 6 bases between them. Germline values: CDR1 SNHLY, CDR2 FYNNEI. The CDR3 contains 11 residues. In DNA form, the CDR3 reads TGTGCCAGCAGTGAGGGGGGGACCCAGTACTTC. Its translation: CASSEGGTQYF.

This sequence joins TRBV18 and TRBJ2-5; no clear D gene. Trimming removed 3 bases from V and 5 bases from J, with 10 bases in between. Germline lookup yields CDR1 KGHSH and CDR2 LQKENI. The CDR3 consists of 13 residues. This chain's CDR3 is CASSPPARETQYF. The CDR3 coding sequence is TGTGCCAGCTCACCTCCGGCCAGGGAGACCCAGTACTTC.

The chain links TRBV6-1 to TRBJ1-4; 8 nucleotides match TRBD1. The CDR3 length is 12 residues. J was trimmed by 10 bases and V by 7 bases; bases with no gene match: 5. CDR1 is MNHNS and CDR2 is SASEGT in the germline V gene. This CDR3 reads CASTTTGGKLFF. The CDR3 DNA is TGTGCCAGCACCACAACAGGGGGAAAACTGTTTTTT.

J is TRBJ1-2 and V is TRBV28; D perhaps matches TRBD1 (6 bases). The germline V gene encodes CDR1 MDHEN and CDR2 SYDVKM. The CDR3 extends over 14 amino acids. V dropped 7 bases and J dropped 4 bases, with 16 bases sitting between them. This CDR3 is CASNLGGGGYGYTF. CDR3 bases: TGTGCCAGCAACCTAGGAGGGGGAGGCTATGGCTACACCTTC.

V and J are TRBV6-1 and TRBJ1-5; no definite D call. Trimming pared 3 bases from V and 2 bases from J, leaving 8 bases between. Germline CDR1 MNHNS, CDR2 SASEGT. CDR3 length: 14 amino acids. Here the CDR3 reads CASSEAGGNQPQHF. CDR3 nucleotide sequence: TGTGCCAGCAGTGAGGCGGGCGGCAATCAGCCCCAGCATTTT.

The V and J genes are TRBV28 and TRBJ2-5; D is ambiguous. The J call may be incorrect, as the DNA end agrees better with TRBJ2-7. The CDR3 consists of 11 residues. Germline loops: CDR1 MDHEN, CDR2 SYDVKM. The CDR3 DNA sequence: TGTGCCAGCAGCCTACATTACGAGCAGTACTTC. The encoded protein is CASSLHYEQYF.

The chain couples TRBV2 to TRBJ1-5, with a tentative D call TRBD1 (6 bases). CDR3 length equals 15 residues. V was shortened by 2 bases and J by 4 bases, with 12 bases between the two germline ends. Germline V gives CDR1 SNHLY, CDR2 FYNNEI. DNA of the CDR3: TGTGCCAGCAGTGAATGGACAGCCCTAAATCAGCCCCAGCATTTT. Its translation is CASSEWTALNQPQHF.

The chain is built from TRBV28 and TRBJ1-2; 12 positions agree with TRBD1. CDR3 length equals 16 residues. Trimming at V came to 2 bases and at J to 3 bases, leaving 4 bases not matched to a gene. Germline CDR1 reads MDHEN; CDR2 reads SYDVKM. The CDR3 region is CASSLLGTGGYYGYTF. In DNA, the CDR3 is TGTGCCAGCAGTTTACTCGGGACAGGGGGCTACTATGGCTACACCTTC.

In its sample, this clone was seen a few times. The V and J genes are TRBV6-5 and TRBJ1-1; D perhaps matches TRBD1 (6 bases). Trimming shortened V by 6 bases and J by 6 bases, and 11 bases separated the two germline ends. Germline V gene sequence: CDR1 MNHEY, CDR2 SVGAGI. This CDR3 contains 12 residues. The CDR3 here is CASRQNRAEAFF. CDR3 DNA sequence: TGTGCCAGCAGACAAAACAGGGCTGAAGCTTTCTTT.

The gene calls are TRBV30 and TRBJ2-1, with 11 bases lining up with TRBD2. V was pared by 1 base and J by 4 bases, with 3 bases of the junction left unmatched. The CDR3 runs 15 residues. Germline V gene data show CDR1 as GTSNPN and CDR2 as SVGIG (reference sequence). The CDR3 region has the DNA TGTGCCTGGAGTGGCCCTAGCGGGAGGTACAATGAGCAGTTCTTC. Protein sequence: CAWSGPSGRYNEQFF.